A single sample is the source of the 7 T cell receptor beta chains below, sequenced in a study of blood T cells in healthy people across ages. Sample-barcoded 5' priming and a J-beta primer mix drove a second PCR of roughly 6 to 12 cycles. TCRdb independently ran MiXCR on the 5' RACE reads; one entry per CDR3 protein. The sample lists about 1.1 million distinct CDR3 sequences; roughly two fifths were seen once. Sequencing used blood. The source of these receptors is a man younger than 30 in good health.

The chain carries TRBV27 and TRBJ2-7; 13 bases fit TRBD2. Germline-derived CDR1 and CDR2 are MNHEY and SMNVEV (reference sequence). Germline trimming cut 5 bases from V and 2 bases from J; bases unmatched to any gene: 9. The CDR3 covers 17 residues. CDR3 sequence (DNA): TGTGCCAGCAGTACTTTTGGGACTAGCGGGGAAACCTACGAGCAGTACTTC. Its protein is CASSTFGTSGETYEQYF.

Remarks on this clonotype: An end of the junction does not agree with germline; a read error may underlie this. For the CDR3, the DNA is TGTGCCAGCAGCCAGGGGAGCGGTCGCTCCTACAGTGAGCAGTTCTTC. Amino acids: CASSQGSGRSYSEQFF. The chain carries TRBV11-1 and TRBJ2-1; possibly TRBD1 for D (6 bases). Germline loops: CDR1 SGHAT, CDR2 FQDESV (reference sequence). CDR3 length equals 16 residues.

This clonotype was detected only a few times. The rearrangement links TRBV3-1 to TRBJ2-1; D not certain. CDR3 length equals 12 residues. V was cut by 4 bases and J by 11 bases, with 12 bases left in between. The germline CDR1 and CDR2 sequences are LGHDT and YNNKEL (reference sequence). Written as DNA, the CDR3 is TGTGCCAGCAGCCCCAACAACCTGAAGCAGTTCTTC. This gives the protein CASSPNNLKQFF.

The chain joins TRBV20-1 to TRBJ1-5; D not certain. Germline CDR1 reads DFQATT; CDR2 reads SNEGSKA (reference sequence). The CDR3 covers 14 residues. Trimming shortened V by 1 base and J by 7 bases, and 14 bases separated the two germline ends. The CDR3 region has the DNA TGCAGTGCTAGAGTCACGCAAGGTATGCAGCCCCAGCATTTT. Encoded protein: CSARVTQGMQPQHF.

As to this clonotype: A much more abundant neighbour one base away suggests this may be a read error. The chain employs TRBV20-1 and TRBJ2-3; no clear D gene. Germline V gives CDR1 DFQATT, CDR2 SNEGSKA (reference sequence). CDR3 length: 14 amino acids. Here the CDR3 reads CSARDGGSTDTQSF. CDR3 DNA sequence: TGCAGTGCTAGAGATGGCGGTAGCACAGATACGCAGTCTTTT.

This chain uses TRBV9 with TRBJ2-7; TRBD1 matches 7 bases. Looked up from germline, CDR1 is SGDLS and CDR2 is YYNGEE. The CDR3 runs 14 residues. V dropped 3 bases and J dropped 2; count of bases not matched to a gene: 5. For the CDR3, the DNA is TGTGCCAGCAGCGGATCGGGACAGACCTACGAGCAGTACTTC. It codes for CASSGSGQTYEQYF.

In its sample, this clonotype was seen a few times. The genes are TRBV5-1 and TRBJ1-6, with 7 bases identical to TRBD1. CDR1 and CDR2 (germline): SGHRS, YFSETQ. This CDR3 is 16 amino acids long. V trimming: 3 bases; J trimming: 0 bases; junction bases outside the gene matches: 3. CDR3 in DNA: TGCGCCAGCAGCTCACAGGGGAGCTCCTATAATTCACCCCTCCACTTT. Residues: CASSSQGSSYNSPLHF.